A selection of T cell receptor beta chains follows, all from one sample in a study of control samples from healthy donors and cancer patients. Sequencing was performed with immunoSEQ multiplex PCR; in TCRdb, only in-frame clones are kept and a portion is missing. This sample yields about 110,000 clones, of which roughly four fifths are seen a single time; over 10% belongs to the top ten. The specimen sequenced was blood. All receptors derive from a woman between 50 and 59 years old in good health. The CDR3 runs from the conserved cysteine through the conserved F or W. Fields, in order: V gene, J gene, D gene, clone size, CDR3 DNA, CDR3 protein. A D gene is named only where the DNA matches it firmly. Where a row states a size, it is once, few, many or the class of an expanded clone; other rows omit it.

V: TRBV5-5
J: TRBJ2-5
D: NA
size: NA
DNA: TGTGCCAGCAGCTTCGGAGGAGGGCCTGGGGAGACCCAGTACTTC
CDR3: CASSFGGGPGETQYF

V: TRBV7-8
J: TRBJ2-7
D: TRBD1
size: NA
DNA: TGTGCCAGCAGCTTTATGACAGGGTTCCTCTACGAGCAGTACTTC
CDR3: CASSFMTGFLYEQYF

V: TRBV18
J: TRBJ2-3
D: TRBD1
size: NA
DNA: TGTGCCAGCTCACCCCGACAGGGGGTTCGCACAGATACGCAGTATTTT
CDR3: CASSPRQGVRTDTQYF

V: TRBV27
J: TRBJ1-1
D: NA
size: NA
DNA: TGTGCCACAAAAAGGAGGGGGGAATACACTGAAGCTTTCTTT
CDR3: CATKRRGEYTEAFF

V: TRBV9
J: TRBJ1-2
D: NA
size: NA
DNA: TGTGCCAGCAGCGTAGAACATTATGGCTACACCTTC
CDR3: CASSVEHYGYTF

V: TRBV11-2
J: TRBJ1-6
D: NA
size: NA
DNA: TGTGCCAGCAGCTTAGGGCGGATGAATTCACCCCTCCACTTT
CDR3: CASSLGRMNSPLHF

V: TRBV13
J: TRBJ2-1
D: NA
size: NA
DNA: TGTGCCAGCAGCGCAAGGACCTATTACAATGAGCAGTTCTTC
CDR3: CASSARTYYNEQFF

V: TRBV7-8
J: TRBJ1-4
D: NA
size: NA
DNA: TGTGCCAGCAGCTTAGAGTTCAGGACAGCGAATGAAAAACTGTTTTTT
CDR3: CASSLEFRTANEKLFF

V: TRBV2
J: TRBJ2-3
D: NA
size: NA
DNA: TGTGCCAGCAGTGATACGCGAACAGATACGCAGTATTTT
CDR3: CASSDTRTDTQYF

V: TRBV5-1
J: TRBJ1-5
D: NA
size: NA
DNA: TGCGCCAGCAGCATTAATCCTAATCAGCCCCAGCATTTT
CDR3: CASSINPNQPQHF

V: TRBV6-5
J: TRBJ2-1
D: TRBD2
size: NA
DNA: TGTGCCAGCAGTTACTCCGGGGGGTGGGGTGAGCAGTTCTTC
CDR3: CASSYSGGWGEQFF

V: TRBV14
J: TRBJ2-1
D: TRBD1
size: once
DNA: TGTGCCAGCAGCCGACGGACAGGGGGGTACAATGAGCAGTTCTTC
CDR3: CASSRRTGGYNEQFF

V: TRBV30
J: TRBJ2-1
D: TRBD2
size: NA
DNA: TGTGCCTTCGGGACTAGCCCATACAATGAGCAGTTCTTC
CDR3: CAFGTSPYNEQFF

V: TRBV28
J: TRBJ1-1
D: NA
size: once
DNA: TGTGCCAGCAGGCCCCCCCAGCTACTGAACACTGAAGCTTTCTTT
CDR3: CASRPPQLLNTEAFF

V: TRBV30
J: TRBJ1-1
D: NA
size: NA
DNA: TGTGCCTGGAGTGCGCACATGAACACTGAAGCTTTCTTT
CDR3: CAWSAHMNTEAFF

V: TRBV7-2
J: TRBJ1-6
D: NA
size: few
DNA: TGTGCCAGCAGCCCCACTTTAGTGCGGTCCCGGGGGACACCCCTCCACTTT
CDR3: CASSPTLVRSRGTPLHF

V: TRBV5-6
J: TRBJ2-5
D: TRBD2
size: NA
DNA: TGTGCCAGCAGCTCCGTAGCGGGGACCATACAAGAGACCCAGTACTTC
CDR3: CASSSVAGTIQETQYF

V: TRBV6-5
J: TRBJ2-7
D: NA
size: NA
DNA: TGTGCCAGCAGGCCGCGGCAGGGGAGCTCCTACGAGCAGTACTTC
CDR3: CASRPRQGSSYEQYF

V: TRBV21-1
J: TRBJ1-6
D: NA
size: NA
DNA: TGTGCCAGCACTCATGACGGGGATGAAGGCCCTGGAGCGAATTCACCCCTCCACTTT
CDR3: CASTHDGDEGPGANSPLHF

V: TRBV25-1
J: TRBJ1-6
D: NA
size: NA
DNA: TGTGCCAGCAGTGAGCAGACGAATTCACCCCTCCACTTT
CDR3: CASSEQTNSPLHF

V: TRBV7-8
J: TRBJ2-1
D: NA
size: NA
DNA: TGTGCCAGCAGCTTACTCCCCGGGACGTCTTACAATGAGCAGTTCTTC
CDR3: CASSLLPGTSYNEQFF

V: TRBV3-1/TRBV3-2
J: TRBJ1-5
D: NA
size: NA
DNA: TGTGCCAGCAGCTACAGAAATAGCAATCAGCCCCAGCATTTT
CDR3: CASSYRNSNQPQHF

V: TRBV5-1
J: TRBJ1-3
D: NA
size: NA
DNA: TGCGCCAGCAGCTTGGAGCCTCGAAACACCATATATTTT
CDR3: CASSLEPRNTIYF

V: TRBV2
J: TRBJ2-1
D: NA
size: few
DNA: TGTGCCAGCAGTTATAGCGGACCCCAAGATGAGCAGTTCTTC
CDR3: CASSYSGPQDEQFF

V: TRBV5-6
J: TRBJ2-7
D: NA
size: many
DNA: TGTGCCAGCAGCTTGGCGGCCAAAAGGCAGCAGTACTTC
CDR3: CASSLAAKRQQYF

V: TRBV27
J: TRBJ2-3
D: TRBD2
size: NA
DNA: TGTGCCAGCAGTTTATCGGTTAGCGGGGTAGGGGATACGCAGTATTTT
CDR3: CASSLSVSGVGDTQYF

V: TRBV5-1
J: TRBJ2-7
D: TRBD2
size: NA
DNA: TGCGCCAGCAGCGCTGGACTAGCGGGAGGAGAGCAGTACTTC
CDR3: CASSAGLAGGEQYF

V: TRBV19
J: TRBJ1-5
D: TRBD1
size: NA
DNA: TGTGCCAGTACCACCGGGACAGGGCCGGGTCAGCCCCAGCATTTT
CDR3: CASTTGTGPGQPQHF

V: TRBV2
J: TRBJ2-7
D: NA
size: once
DNA: TGTGCCAGCAGGCCGGGCTCCTACGAGCAGTACTTC
CDR3: CASRPGSYEQYF

V: TRBV12-3/TRBV12-4
J: TRBJ1-2
D: NA
size: NA
DNA: TGTGCCAGCAGCCCCGGGCCCGACTATGGCTACACCTTC
CDR3: CASSPGPDYGYTF

V: TRBV6-2/TRBV6-3
J: TRBJ2-1
D: NA
size: few
DNA: TGTGCCAGCAGCCAAACTAGTTTCCATGAGCAGTTCTTC
CDR3: CASSQTSFHEQFF

V: TRBV28
J: TRBJ1-2
D: NA
size: NA
DNA: TGTGCCAGCAGGCGCCTCGAGGGGAAGGGTGGCTACACCTTC
CDR3: CASRRLEGKGGYTF

V: TRBV7-9
J: TRBJ2-7
D: NA
size: NA
DNA: TGTGCCAGCAGCTTCCGGATGACGTACGAGCAGTACTTC
CDR3: CASSFRMTYEQYF

V: TRBV25-1
J: TRBJ1-4
D: NA
size: NA
DNA: TGTGCCAGCAGCCCAGAATACTCAGGGAATGAAAAACTGTTTTTT
CDR3: CASSPEYSGNEKLFF

V: TRBV6-2/TRBV6-3
J: TRBJ1-5
D: TRBD1
size: many
DNA: TGTGCCAGCAGTAGACCGGGACAGAGCTCGACCCAGCATTTT
CDR3: CASSRPGQSSTQHF

V: TRBV2
J: TRBJ2-1
D: TRBD2
size: NA
DNA: TGTGCCAGCAGTCGGAGGACTAGCGACTACAATGAGCAGTTCTTC
CDR3: CASSRRTSDYNEQFF

V: TRBV9
J: TRBJ1-6
D: TRBD1
size: NA
DNA: TGTGCCAGCAGCGAATACGGACAGGGGGCGATTAATTCACCCCTCCACTTT
CDR3: CASSEYGQGAINSPLHF

V: TRBV18
J: TRBJ1-4
D: NA
size: NA
DNA: TGTGCCAGCTCAGCCCTGGGGGCGCTGGGTGAAAAACTGTTTTTT
CDR3: CASSALGALGEKLFF